One T cell receptor (beta chain) is described in this entry. The sample originates from a study of control samples from healthy donors and cancer patients. Germline values: CDR1 SEHNR, CDR2 FQNEAQ (reference sequence). V lost 4 bases to trimming and J lost 7 bases; unmatched junction nucleotides: 4. CDR3 length: 15 residues. The data were produced by immunoSEQ multiplex PCR, yet TCRdb's version contains in-frame clones alone and is incomplete. The sample shows roughly 120,000 clones, 88% of them seen only once. The V call is TRBV7-9, the J call TRBJ1-6; 10 bases are shared with TRBD1. This clonotype originated in a woman between 65 and 79 years old in good health. Input material: blood. CDR3 DNA: TGTGCCAGCAGCTCCGGGACAGGGGAAAATTCACCCCTCCACTTT. This encodes CASSSGTGENSPLHF.